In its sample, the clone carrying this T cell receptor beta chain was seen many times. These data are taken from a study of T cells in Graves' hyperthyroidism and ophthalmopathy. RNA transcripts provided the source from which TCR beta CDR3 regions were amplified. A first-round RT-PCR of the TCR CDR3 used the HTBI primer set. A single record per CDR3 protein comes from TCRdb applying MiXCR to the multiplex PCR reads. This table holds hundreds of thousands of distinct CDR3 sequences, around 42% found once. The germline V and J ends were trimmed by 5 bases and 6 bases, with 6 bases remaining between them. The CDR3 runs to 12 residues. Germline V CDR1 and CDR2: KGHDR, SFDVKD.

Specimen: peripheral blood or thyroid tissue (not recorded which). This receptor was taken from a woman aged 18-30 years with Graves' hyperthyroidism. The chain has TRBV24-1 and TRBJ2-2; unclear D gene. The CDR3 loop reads CATSGIAGELFF. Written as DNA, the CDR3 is TGTGCCACCAGTGGAATTGCCGGGGAGCTGTTTTTT.